This T cell receptor (beta chain) was sequenced for a study of OX40 agonist ivuxolimab in advanced cancers. General study points: CD4+ and CD8+ blood T cells expanded clonally by week 6 at 0.1 to 3.0 mg/kg. More expanded clones were seen, on average, in CD8+ T cells than in CD4+.

About this clone itself: Its antigen is unknown.

Using immunoSEQ multiplex PCR, the repertoire was profiled, and TCRdb retains in-frame clones only, with some absent. The profile covers approximately 68,000 clones, with roughly 88% appearing a single time and about 0.9% taken by the ten largest. This CDR3 is built from 13 residues. Germline V lookup: CDR1 MDHEN, CDR2 SYDVKM. V shed 6 bases and J shed 1 base, with 9 bases lying between them. The starting material was CD4+ or CD8+ T cells sorted from blood, obtained in a trial of the OX40 agonist ivuxolimab. The origin of this receptor is an adult with an advanced solid tumor such as melanoma, head and neck, liver or kidney cancer. The chain recombines TRBV28 with TRBJ1-1, with D tentatively TRBD1 (5 bases). The CDR3 bases are TGTGCCAGCAGCCGGGGGGAGAACACTGAAGCTTTCTTT. As protein: CASSRGENTEAFF.